A single sample gave rise to the 8 T cell receptor beta chains below, sequenced in a study of CD8+ T cells in alopecia areata. Described treatment: oral pan-JAK inhibitor, 5-10 mg twice daily. The sequencing template was cDNA reverse transcribed from extracted RNA. TCRdb's table, derived via immunoSEQ multiplex PCR, lists solely in-frame clones and lacks some. Here the sample spans approximately 210,000 clones, roughly 60% being singletons. Sequenced here: CD4+ T cells sorted from blood, sampled at week 24, from a patient treated with tofacitinib. These receptor sequences come from a human donor with alopecia areata.

The chain is built from TRBV6-1 and TRBJ2-7, with 7 bases fitting TRBD1. CDR3 length: 15 amino acids. Germline-derived CDR1 and CDR2 are MNHNS and SASEGT. J gave up 3 bases and V 6 bases, and 11 bases lay outside the gene matches. CDR3 residues: CASRSNRGQIYEQYF. DNA of the CDR3: TGTGCCAGCAGATCGAATAGGGGACAGATCTACGAGCAGTACTTC.

The chain recombines TRBV2 with TRBJ1-5; tentative D call: TRBD1 (5 bases). Trimming took off 4 bases at V and 1 base at J, with 8 bases between the two ends. Germline values: CDR1 SNHLY, CDR2 FYNNEI. The CDR3 is 14 residues long. For the CDR3, the DNA is TGTGCCAGCAGTGCTGGGGACAGCAATCAGCCCCAGCATTTT. Translating it yields CASSAGDSNQPQHF.

The chain combines TRBV2 with TRBJ2-1; 9 bases agree with TRBD2. J was trimmed by 2 bases and V by 8 bases; bases with no gene match: 4. The length of the CDR3 is 14 residues. Germline V lookup: CDR1 SNHLY, CDR2 FYNNEI. This CDR3 reads CASEGLAPYNEQFF. The CDR3 DNA reads as TGTGCCAGCGAGGGACTAGCCCCCTACAATGAGCAGTTCTTC.

This clone has a handful of counts. The chain carries TRBV5-1 and TRBJ1-1, with D uncertain. Trimming took off 0 bases at V and 5 bases at J, with 14 bases between the two ends. The germline CDR1 and CDR2 sequences are SGHRS and YFSETQ. This CDR3 region has 15 residues. CDR3: CASSLGTRVRTEAFF. In nucleotides, the CDR3 is TGCGCCAGCAGCTTGGGAACCCGGGTGAGGACTGAAGCTTTCTTT.

The chain joins TRBV5-8 to TRBJ1-2; unclear D gene. The germline gives CDR1 SGHTS, CDR2 YDEGEE. The CDR3 is 12 amino acids. Deletions cut 0 bases from V and 3 bases from J, with 3 bases between. Here the CDR3 reads CASSLAHYGYTF. The CDR3 DNA is TGTGCCAGCAGCTTGGCGCACTATGGCTACACCTTC.

This clone occurred a few times. Here the CDR3 DNA reads TGCAGCGTTGCGCGGGGCGGGAACAATGAGCAGTTCTTC. Translating gives CSVARGGNNEQFF. The chain carries TRBV29-1 and TRBJ2-1, with D tentatively TRBD2 (6 bases). Trimming took off 4 bases at V and 5 bases at J, with 12 bases between the two ends. CDR1 is SQVTM, CDR2 ANQGSEA, per germline. The CDR3 is 13 amino acids.

The gene calls are TRBV4-1 and TRBJ2-7; perhaps TRBD1 as D (6 bases). The V and J ends lost 0 bases and 3 bases respectively, with 12 bases between them. The CDR3 runs to 15 residues. CDR1 and CDR2 from the germline V gene are MGHRA and YSYEKL. CDR3 residues: CASSQEQGPFYEQYF. The CDR3 DNA is TGCGCCAGCAGCCAAGAGCAGGGGCCGTTCTACGAGCAGTACTTC.

The chain joins TRBV11-2 to TRBJ1-1; the D gene is possibly TRBD1 (5 bases). The CDR3 is made up of 15 amino acids. The V and J ends lost 3 bases and 1 base respectively, with 12 bases between them. From germline, CDR1 is SGHAT and CDR2 FQNNGV. The CDR3 region is CASSFFEGPNTEAFF. DNA for the CDR3: TGTGCCAGCAGCTTTTTCGAGGGACCGAACACTGAAGCTTTCTTT.